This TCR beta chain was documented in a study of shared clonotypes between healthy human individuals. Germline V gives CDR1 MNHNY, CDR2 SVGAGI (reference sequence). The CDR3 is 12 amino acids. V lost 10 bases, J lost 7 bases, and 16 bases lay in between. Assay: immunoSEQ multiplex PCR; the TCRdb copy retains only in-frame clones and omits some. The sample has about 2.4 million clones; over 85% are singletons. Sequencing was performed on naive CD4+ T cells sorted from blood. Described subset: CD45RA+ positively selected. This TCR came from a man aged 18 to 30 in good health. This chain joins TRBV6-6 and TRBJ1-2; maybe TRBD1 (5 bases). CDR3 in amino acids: CATRGWGGGYTF. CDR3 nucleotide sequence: TGTGCCACCCGAGGGTGGGGCGGTGGCTACACCTTC.